A single sample gave rise to the 3 T cell receptor beta chains below, sequenced in a study of OX40 agonist ivuxolimab in advanced cancers. This table comes from immunoSEQ multiplex PCR, and its TCRdb copy is limited to in-frame clones, with some not included. The data contain about 81,000 clones, approximately 85% of them singletons. The material was CD4+ or CD8+ T cells sorted from blood, obtained in a trial of the OX40 agonist ivuxolimab. These receptors came from an adult with an advanced solid tumor such as melanoma, head and neck, liver or kidney cancer.

V usage is TRBV29-1 and J usage is TRBJ2-7; TRBD2 might be the D (5 bases). The CDR3 has 12 amino acids. The ends were cut back, 4 bases at V and 3 bases at J, with 10 bases in the middle. Germline-derived CDR1 and CDR2 are SQVTM and ANQGSEA. Here the CDR3 reads CSVGPGIYEQYF. The CDR3, as DNA: TGCAGCGTTGGTCCGGGGATCTACGAGCAGTACTTC.

This clone was detected a few times. The CDR3 spells CASSPTGSGNTIYF. The CDR3 nucleotides are TGTGCCAGCAGCCCGACAGGGTCTGGAAACACCATATATTTT. J is TRBJ1-3 and V is TRBV5-4; 7 bases are a match to TRBD1. V shed 4 bases and J 1 base; nucleotides not matched to a gene: 2. The CDR3 runs to 14 residues. The germline gives CDR1 SGHNT, CDR2 YYREEE (reference sequence).

The chain uses TRBV9 and TRBJ2-1; possible D gene TRBD2, 5 bases. The V gene's germline CDR1 is SGDLS and CDR2 YYNGEE. This CDR3 is 13 amino acids long. V was shortened by 1 base and J by 5 bases, with 7 bases between the two germline ends. The CDR3 loop is CASSVTLDNEQFF. DNA of the CDR3: TGTGCCAGCAGCGTAACACTAGACAATGAGCAGTTCTTC. Filled out from reference TRBV9 and TRBJ2-1, the complete variable domain reads DSGVTQTPKHLITATGQRVTLRCSPRSGDLSVYWYQQSLDQGLQFLIQYYNGEERAKGNILERFSAQQFPDLHSELNLSSLELGDSALYFCASSVTLDNEQFFGPGTRLTVL.